The 26 T cell receptor beta chains given below trace back to one sample, sequenced in a study of T cells in Graves' hyperthyroidism and ophthalmopathy. TCR beta CDR3 sequences were amplified from RNA transcripts. The HTBI primer set drove a first-round RT-PCR of the TCR CDR3. TCRdb re-called the multiplex PCR reads with MiXCR, one entry per CDR3 protein. The data show around 190,000 distinct CDR3 sequences, 15% to 20% seen once. The sequenced sample was blood. The receptors stem from a woman in her forties or fifties with Graves' hyperthyroidism.

This clonotype has ten or more counts. The CDR3 here is CASSPLDSSGNTEAFF. In DNA form, the CDR3 reads TGTGCCAGCAGCCCTTTGGACAGCTCGGGGAACACTGAAGCTTTCTTT. The rearrangement uses TRBV5-4 and TRBJ1-1; possibly TRBD1 for D (6 bases). Germline V gene lookup returns CDR1 SGHNT and CDR2 YYREEE (reference sequence). This CDR3 comprises 16 residues. V was shortened by 4 bases and J by 1 base, with 17 bases between the two germline ends.

The chain employs TRBV12-3 or TRBV12-4 and TRBJ1-3; maybe TRBD1 (5 bases). Trimming removed 5 bases at V and 1 base at J, with 15 bases between. This CDR3 contains 16 residues. The CDR3 is CASSSQTASSGNTIYF. CDR3 coding DNA: TGTGCCAGCAGTAGCCAGACAGCCTCTTCTGGAAACACCATATATTTT.

This clonotype was seen ten or more times. Here the CDR3 DNA reads TGTGCCAGCAGCAGAACGGGGGGGCCTGGAAATGAGCAGTTCTTC. Its protein is CASSRTGGPGNEQFF. V usage is TRBV7-8 and J usage is TRBJ2-1, with TRBD2 matching 8 bases. The germline V gene encodes CDR1 SGHVS and CDR2 FQNEAQ. The CDR3 has 15 amino acids. V shed 5 bases, J shed 7 bases, and the junction held 10 bases outside the gene matches.

Ten or more counts support this clonotype. This chain links TRBV19 with TRBJ1-1; a possible D gene is TRBD1 (6 bases). Trimming removed 6 bases at V and 6 bases at J, with 14 bases between. Germline V gives CDR1 LNHDA, CDR2 SQIVND (reference sequence). The CDR3 is 13 amino acids. The CDR3 sequence: CASSLQGLPEAFF. CDR3 bases: TGTGCCAGTAGCCTTCAGGGGCTCCCTGAAGCTTTCTTT. The full variable domain, with the rest looked up from reference TRBV19 and TRBJ1-1, is DGGITQSPKYLFRKEGQNVTLSCEQNLNHDAMYWYRQDPGQGLRLIYYSQIVNDFQKGDIAEGYSVSREKKESFPLTVTSAQKNPTAFYLCASSLQGLPEAFFGQGTRLTVV.

The rearrangement joins TRBV5-8 to TRBJ2-3; the D call may be TRBD1 or TRBD2 (5 bases each). This CDR3 is built from 14 residues. Per the germline V gene, CDR1 is SGHTS and CDR2 is YDEGEE. Trimming removed 1 base at V and 0 bases at J, with 6 bases between. The DNA of the CDR3 is TGTGCCAGCAGCTTGTGGGGGAGCACAGATACGCAGTATTTT. This encodes CASSLWGSTDTQYF.

Ten or more counts support this clonotype. The V call is TRBV5-1, the J call TRBJ2-7; 7 positions match TRBD1. V gave up 0 bases and J gave up 2 bases; unmatched junction bases: 5. The CDR3 is made up of 15 amino acids. The V gene's germline CDR1 is SGHRS and CDR2 YFSETQ. The CDR3 loop is CASSLDRGTPYEQYF. CDR3 DNA: TGCGCCAGCAGCTTGGACAGGGGAACCCCCTACGAGCAGTACTTC.

This clonotype was picked up many times. The chain recombines TRBV13 with TRBJ1-2; D may be TRBD1 (5 bases). Trimming pared 7 bases from V and 8 bases from J, leaving 14 bases between. CDR1 is PRHDT and CDR2 is FYEKMQ in the germline V gene (reference sequence). The CDR3 has 12 residues. This chain's CDR3 is CASKTGTLGYTF. The CDR3 region has the DNA TGTGCCAGCAAAACCGGGACTCTCGGCTACACCTTC.

This sequence joins TRBV2 and TRBJ2-7; D is ambiguous. There are 11 residues in the CDR3. Germline loops: CDR1 SNHLY, CDR2 FYNNEI. V was pared by 6 bases and J by 5 bases, with 8 bases between. The CDR3 is CASSQVDEQYF. The CDR3 DNA is TGTGCCAGCAGCCAGGTTGACGAGCAGTACTTC. Full variable domain (outside the CDR3, taken from reference TRBV2 and TRBJ2-7): EPEVTQTPSHQVTQMGQEVILRCVPISNHLYFYWYRQILGQKVEFLVSFYNNEISEKSEIFDDQFSVERPDGSNFTLKIRSTKLEDSAMYFCASSQVDEQYFGPGTRLTVT.

Many counts were recorded for this clonotype. V and J are TRBV10-3 and TRBJ2-1, with D perhaps matching TRBD2 (5 bases). The CDR3 consists of 13 residues. Per the germline V gene, CDR1 is ENHRY and CDR2 is SYGVKD. V lost 0 bases and J 8 bases, leaving 8 bases between the germline ends. CDR3 nucleotides: TGTGCCATCAGTGAGTCGCGGGCGGATGAGCAGTTCTTC. It yields the protein CAISESRADEQFF.

This clonotype was seen many times. This chain joins TRBV7-9 and TRBJ2-7; TRBD1 matches at 9 bases. This CDR3 has 15 amino acids. Looked up from germline, CDR1 is SEHNR and CDR2 is FQNEAQ (reference sequence). V shed 5 bases, J shed 3 bases, and the junction held 8 bases outside the gene matches. Here the CDR3 DNA reads TGTGCCAGCAGCCCGGGACAGGGAAGGGTCTACGAGCAGTACTTC. It is translated as CASSPGQGRVYEQYF.

The V and J genes are TRBV4-1 and TRBJ1-2, with D possibly being TRBD1 (6 bases). Germline lookup yields CDR1 MGHRA and CDR2 YSYEKL. The CDR3 is made up of 15 amino acids. V dropped 0 bases and J dropped 8 bases, with 16 bases sitting between them. CDR3 sequence (DNA): TGCGCCAGCAGCCAAGACTCTTCAGGGGTGTCCGGCTACACCTTC. Translation gives CASSQDSSGVSGYTF.

This clonotype has at least ten counts. CDR3 amino acids: CASSPLPSFYGYTF. CDR3 DNA sequence: TGTGCCAGCAGTCCCCTGCCCAGCTTCTATGGCTACACCTTC. The V gene is TRBV12-3 or TRBV12-4, the J gene TRBJ1-2; D is unclear. Trimming removed 5 bases from V and 4 bases from J, with 14 bases in between. This CDR3 has 14 amino acids.

Many counts were recorded for this clonotype. The chain employs TRBV5-6 and TRBJ2-7; 7 bases agree with TRBD1. In germline, CDR1 is SGHDT, CDR2 YYEEEE. The V and J ends lost 4 bases and 0 bases, in that order; junction bases with no gene match: 7. The CDR3 has 15 amino acids. The CDR3 loop reads CASSRTGVDSYEQYF. In DNA form, the CDR3 reads TGTGCCAGCAGCCGAACAGGGGTTGACTCCTACGAGCAGTACTTC.

This clonotype was recorded at least ten times. The chain links TRBV7-9 to TRBJ2-3, with D perhaps assigned TRBD1 or TRBD2 (5 bases each). V was clipped by 6 bases and J by 2 bases, with 18 bases between them. The CDR3 spans 16 residues. The germline V gene has CDR1 SEHNR and CDR2 FQNEAQ (reference sequence). The CDR3 sequence is CASRYAGGGSTDTQYF. The CDR3 DNA reads TGTGCCAGCAGATACGCAGGTGGGGGATCCACAGATACGCAGTATTTT.

This clonotype was observed at least ten times. This sequence joins TRBV27 and TRBJ2-3, with D unresolved. CDR1 is MNHEY and CDR2 is SMNVEV in the germline V gene (reference sequence). CDR3 length equals 15 residues. V lost 2 bases to trimming and J lost 0 bases, with 9 bases between them. The CDR3 sequence is CASSLRLSSTDTQYF. Here the CDR3 DNA reads TGTGCCAGCAGTTTAAGACTCTCGAGCACAGATACGCAGTATTTT.

Turning to this clonotype: This may come from a read error, since a much larger clone is one base off. This chain joins TRBV7-9 and TRBJ2-7; 9 bases match TRBD1. Germline assignment: CDR1 SEHNR and CDR2 FQNEAQ (reference sequence). This CDR3 is built from 14 residues. The CDR3 region has the DNA TGTGCCAGCAGCTTAGGGGGACAGGGCGCCGAGCGGTACTTC. It specifies CASSLGGQGAERYF. Full variable domain (outside the CDR3, taken from reference TRBV7-9 and TRBJ2-7): DTGVSQNPRHKITKRGQNVTFRCDPISEHNRLYWYRQTLGQGPEFLTYFQNEAQLEKSRLLSDRFSAERPKGSFSTLEIQRTEQGDSAMYLCASSLGGQGAERYFGPGTRLTVT.

This clonotype was recorded many times. This rearrangement joins TRBV7-2 to TRBJ1-5; TRBD1 might be the D (5 bases). V lost 4 bases to trimming and J lost 4 bases, with 14 bases between them. Germline lookup yields CDR1 SGHTA and CDR2 FQGNSA. This CDR3 is built from 15 residues. CDR3 in amino acids: CASSSGLSPNQPQHF. CDR3 sequence (DNA): TGTGCCAGCAGCTCGGGACTGAGTCCGAATCAGCCCCAGCATTTT.

This clonotype was found many times. The chain has TRBV6-1 and TRBJ1-1; tentatively, D is TRBD1 (5 bases). Trimming removed 9 bases from V and 5 bases from J, with 25 bases in between. Per the germline V gene, CDR1 is MNHNS and CDR2 is SASEGT. This CDR3 has 16 residues. Written as DNA, the CDR3 is TGTGCCAGTTCGAGCGGGCTAACAGGTTATGGGACTGAAGCTTTCTTT. Amino acid sequence: CASSSGLTGYGTEAFF.

This clonotype was seen many times. This chain joins TRBV15 and TRBJ1-1; the D gene is possibly TRBD1 (6 bases). The CDR3 totals 15 residues. Deletions cut 3 bases from V and 3 bases from J, with 14 bases between. Germline CDR1 and CDR2: LNHNV and YYDKDF (reference sequence). The CDR3 DNA follows: TGTGCCACCAGCAGGTGGGGGGAGGGGGACACTGAAGCTTTCTTT. This sequence encodes CATSRWGEGDTEAFF.

This clonotype appeared many times. The rearrangement joins TRBV19 to TRBJ1-2, with D unclear. This CDR3 contains 16 residues. V lost 0 bases and J lost 5, with 16 bases in between. The germline V gene has CDR1 LNHDA and CDR2 SQIVND (reference sequence). The CDR3 reads CASSIDLPNRLYGYTF. CDR3 coding DNA: TGTGCCAGTAGTATAGATCTTCCGAATCGTCTATATGGCTACACCTTC.

This clonotype was recorded at least ten times. This sequence joins TRBV6-1 and TRBJ2-7; 11 bases match TRBD2. CDR1 MNHNS and CDR2 SASEGT come from the germline V gene. This CDR3 comprises 15 residues. V shed 5 bases, J shed 4 bases, and the junction held 7 bases outside the gene matches. CDR3 in DNA: TGTGCCAGCAGTAGCTTAGCGGGGGGGCCGTACGAGCAGTACTTC. This encodes CASSSLAGGPYEQYF.

This clonotype was found many times. CDR3 DNA sequence: TGTGCCAGCAGCTTGGGGGCTGGGGACACCTACGAGCAGTACTTC. Protein product: CASSLGAGDTYEQYF. The chain joins TRBV11-2 to TRBJ2-7; weak D call: TRBD1 (6 bases). The CDR3 has 15 amino acids. Trimming pared 3 bases from V and 2 bases from J, leaving 14 bases between. Germline CDR1 SGHAT, CDR2 FQNNGV. The full variable domain, completed using reference TRBV11-2 and TRBJ2-7, is EAGVAQSPRYKIIEKRQSVAFWCNPISGHATLYWYQQILGQGPKLLIQFQNNGVVDDSQLPKDRFSAERLKGVDSTLKIQPAKLEDSAVYLCASSLGAGDTYEQYFGPGTRLTVT.

In this sample, this clonotype turned up many times. The V and J genes are TRBV13 and TRBJ2-6; TRBD1 is a possible D gene (5 bases). Deletions cut 7 bases from V and 4 bases from J, with 17 bases between. In germline, CDR1 is PRHDT, CDR2 FYEKMQ (reference sequence). This CDR3 is 16 amino acids long. This CDR3 reads CASTPLKGLGANVLTF. Written as DNA, the CDR3 is TGTGCCAGCACACCTTTGAAGGGGCTAGGGGCCAACGTCCTGACTTTC.

In its sample, this clonotype was seen many times. The rearrangement uses TRBV19 and TRBJ1-2; D possibly corresponds to TRBD1 (6 bases). The CDR3 has 13 residues. The V and J ends lost 8 bases and 2 bases respectively, with 12 bases between them. Germline-derived CDR1 and CDR2 are LNHDA and SQIVND (reference sequence). This CDR3 reads CASGNRANYGYTF. The CDR3 region has the DNA TGTGCCAGTGGGAACAGGGCCAACTATGGCTACACCTTC.

This clonotype was detected ten times or more. The rearrangement uses TRBV18 and TRBJ1-1; 8 bases are a match to TRBD1. Germline assignment: CDR1 KGHSH and CDR2 LQKENI. This CDR3 has 13 residues. The trim removed 3 bases at V and 8 bases at J, leaving 5 bases unmatched. The CDR3 region is CASSPGQGREAFF. Here the CDR3 DNA reads TGTGCCAGCTCACCTGGACAGGGCCGAGAAGCTTTCTTT.

This clonotype appeared many times. The chain recombines TRBV19 with TRBJ1-1; 8 bases align to TRBD1. The CDR3 has 15 amino acids. Germline CDR1 reads LNHDA; CDR2 reads SQIVND (reference sequence). The V segment lost 5 bases and the J segment 8 bases; nucleotides outside the gene matches: 13. CDR3 region: CASSSPQGGDSEAFF. DNA for the CDR3: TGTGCCAGTAGTTCGCCACAGGGGGGAGACTCCGAAGCTTTCTTT.